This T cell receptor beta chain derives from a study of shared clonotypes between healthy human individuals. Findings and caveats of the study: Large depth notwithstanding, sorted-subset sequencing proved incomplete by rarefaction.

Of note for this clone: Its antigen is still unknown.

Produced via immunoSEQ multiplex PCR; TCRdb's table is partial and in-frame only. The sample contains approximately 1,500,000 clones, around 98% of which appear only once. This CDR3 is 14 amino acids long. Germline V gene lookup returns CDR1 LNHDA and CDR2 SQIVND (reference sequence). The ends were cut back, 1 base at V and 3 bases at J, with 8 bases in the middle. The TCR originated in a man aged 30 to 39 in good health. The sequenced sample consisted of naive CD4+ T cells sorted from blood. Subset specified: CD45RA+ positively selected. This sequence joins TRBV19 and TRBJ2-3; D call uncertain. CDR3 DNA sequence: TGTGCCAGTAGTATAGCCGACCCGACAGATACGCAGTATTTT. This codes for CASSIADPTDTQYF.